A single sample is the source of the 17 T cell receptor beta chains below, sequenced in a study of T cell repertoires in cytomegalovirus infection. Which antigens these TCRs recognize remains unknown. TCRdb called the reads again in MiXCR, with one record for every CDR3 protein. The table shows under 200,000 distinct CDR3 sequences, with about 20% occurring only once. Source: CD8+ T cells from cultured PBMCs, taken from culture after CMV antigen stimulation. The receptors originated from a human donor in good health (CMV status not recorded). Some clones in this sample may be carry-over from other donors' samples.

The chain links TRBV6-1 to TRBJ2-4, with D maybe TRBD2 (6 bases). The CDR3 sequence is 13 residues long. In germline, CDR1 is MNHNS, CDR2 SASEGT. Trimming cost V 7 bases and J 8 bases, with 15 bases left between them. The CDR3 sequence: CASNIGTSDIQYF. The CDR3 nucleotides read TGTGCCAGCAACATCGGGACTTCGGACATTCAGTACTTC.

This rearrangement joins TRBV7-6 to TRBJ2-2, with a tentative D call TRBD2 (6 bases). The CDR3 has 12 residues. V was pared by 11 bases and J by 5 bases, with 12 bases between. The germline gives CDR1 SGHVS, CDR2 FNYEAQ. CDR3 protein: CASGGETGELFF. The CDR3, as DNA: TGTGCCTCCGGCGGGGAAACCGGGGAGCTGTTTTTT.

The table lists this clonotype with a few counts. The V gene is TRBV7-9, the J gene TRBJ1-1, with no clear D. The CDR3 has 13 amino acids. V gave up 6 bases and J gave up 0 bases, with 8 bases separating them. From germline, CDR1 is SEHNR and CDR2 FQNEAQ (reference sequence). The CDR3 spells CASSPPLNTEAFF. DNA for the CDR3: TGTGCCAGCAGTCCTCCTTTGAACACTGAAGCTTTCTTT.

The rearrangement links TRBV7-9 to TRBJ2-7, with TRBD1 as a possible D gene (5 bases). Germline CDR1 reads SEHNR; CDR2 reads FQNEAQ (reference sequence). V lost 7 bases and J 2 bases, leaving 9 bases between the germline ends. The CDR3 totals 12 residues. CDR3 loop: CASTRVAYEQYF. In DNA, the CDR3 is TGTGCCAGCACCAGGGTGGCCTACGAGCAGTACTTC.

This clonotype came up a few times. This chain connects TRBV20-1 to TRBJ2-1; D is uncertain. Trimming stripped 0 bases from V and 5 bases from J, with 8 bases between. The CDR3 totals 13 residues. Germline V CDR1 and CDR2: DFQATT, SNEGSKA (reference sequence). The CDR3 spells CSARDGSDNEQFF. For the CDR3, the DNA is TGCAGTGCTAGAGATGGATCCGACAATGAGCAGTTCTTC.

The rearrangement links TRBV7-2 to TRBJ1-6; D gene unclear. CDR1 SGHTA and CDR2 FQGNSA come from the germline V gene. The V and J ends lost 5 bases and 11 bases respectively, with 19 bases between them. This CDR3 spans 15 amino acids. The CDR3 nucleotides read TGTGCCAGCAGCCCCGGTCGGGGTCTGTGGGCACCCCTCCACTTT. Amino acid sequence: CASSPGRGLWAPLHF.

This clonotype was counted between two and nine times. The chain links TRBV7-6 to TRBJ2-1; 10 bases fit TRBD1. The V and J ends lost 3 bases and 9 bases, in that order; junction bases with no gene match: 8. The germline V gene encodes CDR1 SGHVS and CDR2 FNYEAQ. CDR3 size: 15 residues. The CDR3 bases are TGTGCCAGCAGCTTGCCGGGACAGGGGTCGCGTGAGCAGTTCTTC. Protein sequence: CASSLPGQGSREQFF. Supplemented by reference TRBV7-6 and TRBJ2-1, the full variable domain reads GAGVSQSPRYKVTKRGQDVALRCDPISGHVSLYWYRQALGQGPEFLTYFNYEAQQDKSGLPNDRFSAERPEGSISTLTIQRTEQRDSAMYRCASSLPGQGSREQFFGPGTRLTVL.

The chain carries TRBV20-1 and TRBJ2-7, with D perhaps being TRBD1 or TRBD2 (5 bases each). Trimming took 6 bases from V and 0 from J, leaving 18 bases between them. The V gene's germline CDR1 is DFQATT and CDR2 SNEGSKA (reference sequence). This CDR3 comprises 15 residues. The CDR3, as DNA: TGCAGTGCCAGCAACGGGGACCTCCCCTCCTACGAGCAGTACTTC. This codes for CSASNGDLPSYEQYF.

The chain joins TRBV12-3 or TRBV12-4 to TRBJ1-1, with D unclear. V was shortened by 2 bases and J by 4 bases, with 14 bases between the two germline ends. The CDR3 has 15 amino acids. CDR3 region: CASSLISSLSTEAFF. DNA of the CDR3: TGTGCCAGCAGTTTAATTTCCTCCTTGAGCACTGAAGCTTTCTTT.

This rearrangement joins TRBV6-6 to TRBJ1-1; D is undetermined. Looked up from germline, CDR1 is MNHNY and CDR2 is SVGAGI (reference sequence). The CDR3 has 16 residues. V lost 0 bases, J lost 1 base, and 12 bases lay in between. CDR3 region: CASSYSMEPRNTEAFF. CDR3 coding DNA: TGTGCCAGCAGTTACTCGATGGAACCGCGGAACACTGAAGCTTTCTTT.

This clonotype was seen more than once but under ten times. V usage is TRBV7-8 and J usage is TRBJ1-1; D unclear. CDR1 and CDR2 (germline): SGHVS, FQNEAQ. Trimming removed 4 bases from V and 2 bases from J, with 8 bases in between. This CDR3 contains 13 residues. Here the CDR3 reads CASSYGSNTEAFF. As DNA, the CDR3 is TGTGCCAGCAGCTACGGCAGCAACACTGAAGCTTTCTTT.

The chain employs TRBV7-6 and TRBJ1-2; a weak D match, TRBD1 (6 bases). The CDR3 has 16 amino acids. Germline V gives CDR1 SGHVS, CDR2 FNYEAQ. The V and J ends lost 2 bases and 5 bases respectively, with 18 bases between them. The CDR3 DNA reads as TGTGCCAGCAGCTTAATGGCAGGGGCGTTCAAGTATGGCTACACCTTC. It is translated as CASSLMAGAFKYGYTF.

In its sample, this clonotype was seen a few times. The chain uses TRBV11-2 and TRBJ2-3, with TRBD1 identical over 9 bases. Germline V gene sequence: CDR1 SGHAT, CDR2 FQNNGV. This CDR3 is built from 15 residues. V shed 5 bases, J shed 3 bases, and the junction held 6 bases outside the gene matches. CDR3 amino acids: CASSTGTGSTDTQYF. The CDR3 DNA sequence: TGTGCCAGCAGCACTGGGACAGGGTCGACAGATACGCAGTATTTT. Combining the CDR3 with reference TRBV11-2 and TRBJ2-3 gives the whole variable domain EAGVAQSPRYKIIEKRQSVAFWCNPISGHATLYWYQQILGQGPKLLIQFQNNGVVDDSQLPKDRFSAERLKGVDSTLKIQPAKLEDSAVYLCASSTGTGSTDTQYFGPGTRLTVL.

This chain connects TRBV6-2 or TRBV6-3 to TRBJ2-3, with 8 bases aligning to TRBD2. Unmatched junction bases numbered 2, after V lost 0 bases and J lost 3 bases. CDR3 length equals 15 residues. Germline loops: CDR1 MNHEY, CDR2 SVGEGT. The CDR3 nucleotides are TGTGCCAGCAGTTACTCTAGCGGGGAGACAGATACGCAGTATTTT. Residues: CASSYSSGETDTQYF.

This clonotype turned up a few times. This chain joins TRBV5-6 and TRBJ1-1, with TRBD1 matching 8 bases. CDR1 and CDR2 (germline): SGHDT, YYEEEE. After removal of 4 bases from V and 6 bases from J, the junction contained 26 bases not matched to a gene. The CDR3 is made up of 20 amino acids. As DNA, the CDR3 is TGTGCCAGCAGCCCCACAATAATACAGGGGGAGCCTTTCACGGGGGCTGAAGCTTTCTTT. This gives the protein CASSPTIIQGEPFTGAEAFF.

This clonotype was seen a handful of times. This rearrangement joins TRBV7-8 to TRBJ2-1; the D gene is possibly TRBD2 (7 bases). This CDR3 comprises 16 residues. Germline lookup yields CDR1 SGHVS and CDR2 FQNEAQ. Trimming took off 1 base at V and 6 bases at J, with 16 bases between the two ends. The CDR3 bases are TGTGCCAGCAGCTTAGATACCGGACTAGGGGGCAATGAGCAGTTCTTC. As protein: CASSLDTGLGGNEQFF.

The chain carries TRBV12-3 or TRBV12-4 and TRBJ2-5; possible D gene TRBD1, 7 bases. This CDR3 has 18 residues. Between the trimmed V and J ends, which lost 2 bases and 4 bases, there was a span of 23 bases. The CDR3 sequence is CASSLRGREPGVRETQYF. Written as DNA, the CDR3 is TGTGCCAGCAGTTTAAGGGGGCGTGAGCCGGGGGTTCGAGAGACCCAGTACTTC.